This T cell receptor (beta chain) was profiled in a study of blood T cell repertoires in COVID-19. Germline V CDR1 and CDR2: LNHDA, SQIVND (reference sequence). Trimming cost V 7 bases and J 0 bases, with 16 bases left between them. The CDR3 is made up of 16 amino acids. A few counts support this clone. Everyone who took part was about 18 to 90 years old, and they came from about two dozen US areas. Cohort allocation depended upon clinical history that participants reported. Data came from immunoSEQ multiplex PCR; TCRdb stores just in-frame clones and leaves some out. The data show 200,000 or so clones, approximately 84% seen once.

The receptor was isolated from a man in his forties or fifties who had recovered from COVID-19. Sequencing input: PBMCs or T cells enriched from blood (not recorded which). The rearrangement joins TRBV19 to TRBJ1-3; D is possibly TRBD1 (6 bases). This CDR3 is CASKDRAASSGNTIYF. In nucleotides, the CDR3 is TGTGCCAGTAAGGACAGAGCCGCGAGCTCTGGAAACACCATATATTTT.